Only a few counts were recorded for the clone carrying this T cell receptor beta chain. This sample stems from a study of cytomegalovirus exposure and HLA in healthy donors. In the PCR, 60 Vbeta and 13 Jbeta primers were used. Sequenced by immunoSEQ multiplex PCR; TCRdb stores in-frame clones only, minus some. This table has more than 95,000 clones, approximately 10% appearing once. J lost 2 bases, V lost 5 bases, and 5 bases had no gene match. The V gene's germline CDR1 is SNHLY and CDR2 FYNNEI. The CDR3 sequence is 15 residues long. The chain combines TRBV2 with TRBJ2-7; the match to TRBD2 covers 11 bases. The source of this sequence is a woman between 18 and 29 years old in good health and CMV-seropositive. Sequenced: PBMCs. As DNA, the CDR3 is TGTGCCAGCAGTAGAGCGACTAGCGGGACCTACGAGCAGTACTTC. Translating gives CASSRATSGTYEQYF.